The rows below give T cell receptor beta chains drawn from one sample of a study of blood T cells in healthy people across ages. TCRdb redid the calling of the 5' RACE reads with MiXCR, one entry per CDR3 protein. The repertoire holds around 800,000 distinct CDR3 sequences, with less than 60% as singletons. Sequencing input: blood. The origin of the receptors is an older man in good health. Both conserved end residues are part of each CDR3. D genes are given only for firm matches. Expanded clones are given a class, and other clones once, few, many or no size at all.

v_call	j_call	d_call	clone_size	cdr3_nt	cdr3_aa
TRBV2	TRBJ2-7	TRBD2	NA	TGTGCCAGCTGTATCAGCGGGAGCTCCTACGAGCAGTACTTC	CASCISGSSYEQYF
TRBV18	TRBJ2-1	NA	NA	TGTGCCAGCGAGGGGCAGGGAGCAAATGAGCAGTTCTTC	CASEGQGANEQFF
TRBV11-3	TRBJ2-7	NA	NA	TGTGCCAGCGGTCAGAACACCTACGAGCAGTACTTC	CASGQNTYEQYF
TRBV5-1	TRBJ2-5	TRBD2	NA	TGCGCCAGCAGCCAAACCGTTCGGACTAGCGTACAAGAGACCCAGTACTTC	CASSQTVRTSVQETQYF
TRBV20-1	TRBJ1-2	TRBD1	few	TGCAGTGCTCAAGGACAGGGGGAATCCACGGACTACACCTTC	CSAQGQGESTDYTF
TRBV12-3/TRBV12-4	TRBJ2-2	NA	NA	TGTGCCAGCAGTTTAGGGGGTCTCCGGACCGGGGAGCTGTTTTTT	CASSLGGLRTGELFF
TRBV6-6	TRBJ1-2	TRBD1	NA	TGTGCCAGCGGGGAGACAGGGGGCAACTATGGCTACACCTTC	CASGETGGNYGYTF
TRBV2	TRBJ2-1	TRBD2	NA	TGTGCCAGCAGTGGATCGGCTAGCGGGACGGTCTACAATGAGCAGTTCTTC	CASSGSASGTVYNEQFF
TRBV2	TRBJ2-7	TRBD2	NA	TGTGCCAGCAGTTATCAGCGGGAGATTGGAGAGCAGTACTTC	CASSYQREIGEQYF
TRBV6-6	TRBJ2-3	NA	NA	TGTGCCAGCTGCCTAGGGGGAAGTGGCACAGATACGCAGTATTTT	CASCLGGSGTDTQYF
TRBV10-3	TRBJ2-1	NA	NA	TGTGCCATCAGTGCTGGGGGCTCCTACAATGAGCAGTTCTTC	CAISAGGSYNEQFF
TRBV28	TRBJ2-3	TRBD2	NA	TGTGCCAGCAGTTTCTCTAGCGGGAGGACAGATACGCAGTATTTT	CASSFSSGRTDTQYF
TRBV12-3/TRBV12-4	TRBJ1-5	NA	few	TGTGCCAGCAGTTTAGAGAGGACGCGCCAGCCCCAGCATTTT	CASSLERTRQPQHF
TRBV5-1	TRBJ1-5	TRBD1	few	TGCGCCAGCAGCCTTGGGACAGAGGGCGGCAATCAGCCCCAGCATTTT	CASSLGTEGGNQPQHF
TRBV28	TRBJ2-3	TRBD2	NA	TGTGCCAGCAGTTCCTTAGCGGGAGGGACCTCGAAGCAGTATTTT	CASSSLAGGTSKQYF